This T cell receptor (beta chain) was captured by sequencing in a study of blood T cell repertoires in COVID-19. Across the whole study: In each case, the material was cDNA or gDNA derived from T cells, B-cell-depleted T cells, or PBMCs.

Germline CDR1 is LNHDA and CDR2 is SQIVND (reference sequence). The CDR3 extends over 14 amino acids. V lost 6 bases and J 3 bases, leaving 14 bases between the germline ends. How the authors handled the data: Estimates of nucleated cell counts were drawn from the amplification of reference gene primers. Profiled with immunoSEQ multiplex PCR; TCRdb holds only in-frame clones, not every one. That table furnishes V, J and clone size, whereas the DNA furnished D and trimming. The table has fewer than 250,000 clones, about 82% seen once; the top ten hold 2% to 2.5%. Individuals drawn from around 25 US areas were roughly 18 to 100 years old. For recovered donors of Cohort 3, there were two negative PCRs, clearance, or symptom resolution.

The chain couples TRBV19 to TRBJ1-2; unclear D gene. The specimen sequenced was PBMCs or T cells enriched from blood (not recorded which). The clonotype comes from a woman aged 45-59 years who had recovered from COVID-19. The CDR3 DNA sequence: TGTGCCAGTAGCCGAGCCGGGATGTACTATGGCTACACCTTC. It is translated as CASSRAGMYYGYTF.